This is a list of T cell receptor beta chains from one sample in a study of tumor-infiltrating lymphocytes in primary liver carcinoma. TCRdb independently ran MiXCR on the multiplex PCR reads; one entry per CDR3 protein. Among fewer than 85,000 distinct CDR3 sequences listed, around 66% were seen once. Material: tumor-adjacent normal liver tissue. The receptors were gathered from a man between 35 and 55 years old with primary liver carcinoma and hepatitis B virus infection. CDR3s include the opening cysteine and the closing phenylalanine or tryptophan. The D gene is left open where the match is weak. Clone size is not always given. Where it is, it says once, few, many or a class for expanded clones.

j_call	v_call	clone_size	d_call	cdr3_aa	cdr3_nt
TRBJ2-7	TRBV11-2	.	TRBD1	CIISFDRVYEQYF	TGTATCATCAGCTTCGACAGGGTGTACGAGCAGTACTTC
TRBJ1-1	TRBV5-4	many	TRBD1	CASSLGGQDMNTEAFF	TGTGCCAGCAGCTTGGGGGGACAGGACATGAACACTGAAGCTTTCTTT
TRBJ2-3	TRBV7-8	.	.	CVSSPAAGTDTQYF	TGTGTCAGCAGCCCCGCGGCGGGCACAGACACGCAGTATTTT
TRBJ2-1	TRBV7-9	.	TRBD2	CASSLRLAGEVEGNDQFF	TGTGCCAGCAGTTTACGTCTAGCGGGAGAGGTAGAAGGCAATGATCAGTTCTTC
TRBJ1-2	TRBV7-9	few	TRBD1	CASSMGQGAYGYTF	TGTGCCAGCAGCATGGGACAGGGGGCCTATGGCTACACCTTC
TRBJ2-1	TRBV11-3	.	.	CACSLGASNNEQFF	TGTGCCTGCAGCTTAGGCGCCTCGAACAATGAGCAGTTCTTC
TRBJ1-1	TRBV7-9	.	.	CASSLGQLRPGPNTEAFF	TGTGCCAGCAGCTTAGGCCAACTCCGTCCGGGACCGAACACTGAAGCTTTCTTT
TRBJ2-3	TRBV6-2/TRBV6-3	once	TRBD2	CASSFPRLAGAGADTQFF	TGTGCAAGCAGCTTCCCCCGACTAGCGGGAGCGGGGGCAGATACGCAGTTTTTT
TRBJ2-1	TRBV14	.	TRBD2	CASSQSPSGGLRPFF	TGTGCCAGCAGCCAATCTCCCTCGGGAGGACTACGGCCGTTCTTC
TRBJ2-7	TRBV29-1	few	.	CSVASGWGMPYEHYF	TGCAGCGTTGCAAGTGGATGGGGGATGCCCTACGAGCACTACTTC
TRBJ2-7	TRBV10-3	many	TRBD1	CAIRDRGREQYF	TGTGCCATCAGGGACAGGGGGCGCGAGCAGTACTTC
TRBJ1-1	TRBV4-1	.	.	CARRGLGTEAFF	TGCGCCCGCAGAGGGCTGGGGACTGAAGCTTTCTTC
TRBJ2-2	TRBV5-4	few	TRBD2	CGSSLRLAGRNTGELFF	TGTGGCAGCAGCTTGCGGTTAGCGGGAAGGAACACCGGGGAGCTGTTTTTT
TRBJ2-1	TRBV11-2	.	TRBD2	CASSREARSYNEQFF	TGTGCCAGCAGCCGGGAGGCTAGGTCCTACAATGAGCAGTTCTTC
TRBJ2-7	TRBV6-2/TRBV6-3	many	TRBD2	CASRRVAGSSYEQYF	TGTGCCAGCAGACGGGTAGCGGGAAGCTCCTACGAGCAGTACTTC
TRBJ2-7	TRBV4-1	.	TRBD2	CTSSLAEVGEQYF	TGCACCAGCAGCCTAGCGGAAGTAGGGGAGCAGTACTTC
TRBJ1-1	TRBV6-2/TRBV6-3	.	.	CASSYTLPGAVGAEAFF	TGTGCCAGCAGTTACACCCTACCGGGGGCGGTTGGCGCTGAAGCTTTCTTT
TRBJ1-1	TRBV28	.	TRBD1	CASSPWRGGMDTEAFF	TGTGCCAGCAGTCCGTGGAGAGGGGGCATGGACACTGAAGCTTTCTTT
TRBJ2-1	TRBV6-6	.	.	CVSSYSAQKGEQFF	TGTGTCAGCAGTTACTCGGCGCAGAAGGGTGAGCAGTTCTTC
TRBJ2-1	TRBV29-1	.	TRBD1	CGARPGGNELFF	TGCGGCGCCCGCCCAGGGGGTAATGAGCTGTTCTTC
TRBJ2-1	TRBV4-2	.	TRBD2	CASSQFSGFSYNEQFF	TGTGCCAGTAGCCAATTTAGCGGGTTCTCCTACAATGAGCAGTTCTTC
TRBJ2-7	TRBV28	.	TRBD2	CVSSYFTGTSGAEQYF	TGTGTCAGCAGTTATTTCACCGGGACTAGCGGGGCCGAGCAGTACTTC
TRBJ2-1	TRBV11-2	.	.	CASSKPLGYYNEQFF	TGTGCCAGCAGCAAACCCCTGGGGTACTACAATGAACAGTTCTTC
TRBJ2-3	TRBV29-1	.	TRBD1	CSVPRGQGLTYTQYF	TGCAGCGTACCCCGTGGACAGGGGCTCACATATACGCAGTATTTT
TRBJ2-2	TRBV29-1	.	.	CNVERQYNTGELFF	TGTAACGTTGAACGCCAGTATAACACCGGGGAGCTGTTTTTT
TRBJ2-3	TRBV12-3/TRBV12-4	.	.	CTSSFHSSGTYTQYF	TGTACCAGCAGTTTTCATTCAAGCGGCACATATACGCAGTATTTC
TRBJ1-2	TRBV28	many	TRBD1	CASSPRPGQGMGGYTF	TGTGCCAGCAGCCCTAGGCCGGGACAGGGGATGGGTGGCTACACCTTC
TRBJ2-3	TRBV5-1	.	TRBD2	CASSPRLAGVATHTQYF	TGCGCCAGTAGCCCTAGACTAGCGGGAGTTGCCACACATACGCAGTATTTT
TRBJ1-6	TRBV6-6	.	.	CAGRSSYNSPLHF	TGTGCCGGTCGGAGCTCCTATAATTCACCCCTCCACTTT
TRBJ2-2	TRBV28	few	.	CASTFPQGHSTGELFF	TGTGCCAGCACTTTTCCTCAGGGACACTCAACCGGGGAGCTGTTTTTT
TRBJ2-7	TRBV11-1	few	.	CASRDGPYEQYF	TGTGCCAGTAGGGACGGGCCCTACGAGCAGTACTTC
TRBJ2-7	TRBV4-2	.	TRBD2	CASGQAASGVSYKQYF	TGTGCTAGCGGCCAAGCTGCTAGCGGGGTTTCCTACAAGCAGTACTTC
TRBJ2-1	TRBV7-9	many	.	CASSFVLGDSGNEQFF	TGTGCCAGCAGCTTTGTCCTGGGGGACTCGGGGAATGAGCAGTTCTTC
TRBJ2-7	TRBV15	few	TRBD1	CATGTGDEQYF	TGTGCCACCGGGACAGGGGACGAGCAGTACTTC
TRBJ2-1	TRBV28	.	.	CVSTDKGASLSYYNEQFF	TGCGTCAGCACCGATAAAGGGGCTAGCCTTTCCTACTACAATGAGCAGTTCTTC
TRBJ2-5	TRBV29-1	.	.	CSVAARQETQYF	TGTAGCGTTGCGGCGAGACAAGAGACCCAGTATTTC
TRBJ2-5	TRBV5-6	.	TRBD1	CASSLGQEETQYF	TGTGCCAGTAGCTTGGGACAGGAAGAGACCCAGTACTTC
TRBJ2-5	TRBV29-1	.	TRBD1	CSVGKQGMETQYF	TGCAGCGTTGGCAAACAGGGGATGGAGACCCAGTACTTC
TRBJ2-5	TRBV6-5	many	TRBD2	CASSYTSAGETQYF	TGTGCCAGCAGTTACACTAGCGCAGGGGAGACCCAGTACTTC
TRBJ1-1	TRBV29-1	.	.	CSVEIQRDAEAYF	TGCAGCGTTGAAATACAAAGAGACGCTGAAGCTTACTTT
TRBJ2-3	TRBV29-1	few	TRBD2	CSAPGTSGRVIDTQYF	TGCAGCGCACCCGGGACTAGCGGGAGGGTTATCGATACGCAGTATTTT
TRBJ1-2	TRBV5-6	once	.	CASGLVGAGAYTF	TGTGCCAGCGGCTTGGTTGGGGCAGGAGCCTACACCTTC
TRBJ2-7	TRBV2	.	TRBD2	CASRGSGGGRGNYEQYF	TGTGCCAGCAGAGGGTCGGGCGGGGGACGGGGTAACTACGAGCAGTACTTC
TRBJ2-3	TRBV6-1	.	.	CASSDFSGSGEDTQYF	TGTGCCAGCAGTGATTTCTCAGGGAGTGGTGAAGATACGCAGTATTTT
TRBJ1-5	TRBV6-2/TRBV6-3	.	TRBD1	CASRGQGGNQPQHF	TGTGCCAGTAGGGGACAGGGTGGCAATCAGCCCCAGCATTTT
TRBJ2-1	TRBV5-5	.	.	CASSLAASSCIEQFF	TGTGCCAGCAGCTTGGCGGCTTCTTCCTGCATTGAGCAGTTCTTC